This T cell receptor beta chain was identified during a study of blood T cell repertoires in COVID-19. This clone showed up just once. The protocol was immunoSEQ multiplex PCR, while the TCRdb copy is restricted to in-frame clones and leaves out a portion. Of tens of thousands of clones listed, 80% to 90% were seen once; the top ten hold approximately 12%. Germline V gene sequence: CDR1 MGHRA, CDR2 YSYEKL. This CDR3 comprises 13 residues. Trimming took 0 bases from V and 6 from J, leaving 8 bases between them. The TCR sequence derives from a man at least 80 years old with acute or convalescent COVID-19. The sequenced sample consisted of peripheral blood. This chain links TRBV4-1 with TRBJ1-1; no clear D. The CDR3 DNA is TGCGCCAGCAGCCAAGAGGAGGGTTCTGAAGCTTTCTTT. Translating gives CASSQEEGSEAFF.